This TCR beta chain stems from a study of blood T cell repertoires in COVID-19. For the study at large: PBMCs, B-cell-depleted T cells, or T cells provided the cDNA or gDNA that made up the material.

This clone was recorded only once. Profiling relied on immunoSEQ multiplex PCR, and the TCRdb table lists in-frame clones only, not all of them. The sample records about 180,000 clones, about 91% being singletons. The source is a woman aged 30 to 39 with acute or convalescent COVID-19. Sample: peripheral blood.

The CDR3 bases are TGCAGCGTTGGTGAGGGCAATGAGCAGTTCTTC. Translation gives CSVGEGNEQFF. The chain employs TRBV29-1 and TRBJ2-1, with a weak D call TRBD2 (5 bases). Germline-derived CDR1 and CDR2 are SQVTM and ANQGSEA. The CDR3 runs 11 residues. The V gene lost 4 bases and the J gene lost 6 bases, with 7 bases spanning the gap.